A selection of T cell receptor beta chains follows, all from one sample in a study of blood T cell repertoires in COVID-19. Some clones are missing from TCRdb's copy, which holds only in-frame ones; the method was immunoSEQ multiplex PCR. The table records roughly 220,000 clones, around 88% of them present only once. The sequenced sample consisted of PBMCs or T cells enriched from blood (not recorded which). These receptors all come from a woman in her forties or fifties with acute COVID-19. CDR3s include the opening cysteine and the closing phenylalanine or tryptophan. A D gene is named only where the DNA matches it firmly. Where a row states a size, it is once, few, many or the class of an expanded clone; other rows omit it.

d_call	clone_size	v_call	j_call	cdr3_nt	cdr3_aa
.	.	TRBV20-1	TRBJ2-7	TGCAGTGCTAGTTCAACAAGGGGGAAGCACGAGCAGTACTTC	CSASSTRGKHEQYF
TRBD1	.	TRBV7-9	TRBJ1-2	TGTGCCAGCAGCCCAAAGTCAGGACAGGGGAACTATGGCTACACCTTC	CASSPKSGQGNYGYTF
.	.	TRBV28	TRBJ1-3	TGTGCCAGCAGTTTATTTAGTAGCGCAGGGGCTGGAAACACCATATATTTT	CASSLFSSAGAGNTIYF
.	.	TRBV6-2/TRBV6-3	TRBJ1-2	TGTGCCAGCAGTTTTTCGTCAGGGTCGCTTAGTGGCTACACCTTC	CASSFSSGSLSGYTF
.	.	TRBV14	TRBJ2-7	TGTGCCAGCAGCCAAGATCTGATCGTCCAGGAGCAGTACTTC	CASSQDLIVQEQYF
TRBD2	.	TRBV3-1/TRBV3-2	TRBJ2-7	TGTGCCAGCAGCGGAGAGGGGAGGACGGGAGGGCAGTACTTC	CASSGEGRTGGQYF
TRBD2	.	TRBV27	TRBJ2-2	TGTGCCAGCAGTTTATGGGCTAGCGGGAACACCGGGGAGCTGTTTTTT	CASSLWASGNTGELFF
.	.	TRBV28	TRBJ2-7	TGTGCCAGCAGTTTAAGGGGCGGAATTTCCTACGAGCAGTACTTC	CASSLRGGISYEQYF
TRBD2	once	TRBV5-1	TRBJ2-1	TGCGCCAGCAGCTTGGAGCTAGCGGTTAGAGGGGACAATGAGCAGTTCTTC	CASSLELAVRGDNEQFF
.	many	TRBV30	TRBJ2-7	TGTGCCTGGGGCGAGGCCTACGAGCAGTACTTC	CAWGEAYEQYF
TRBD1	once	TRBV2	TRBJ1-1	TGTGCCAGCAGAAATGACCAGGGGGCTGGTGAAGCTTTCTTT	CASRNDQGAGEAFF
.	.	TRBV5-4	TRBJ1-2	TGTGCCAGCAGCTTTAACAGGGCAACCTATGGCTACACCTTC	CASSFNRATYGYTF
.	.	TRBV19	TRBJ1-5	TGTGCCAGTAGTAGCCCTTGGAGGGAGGTTTATAGCAATCAGCCCCAGCATTTT	CASSSPWREVYSNQPQHF
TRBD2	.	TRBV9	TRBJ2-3	TGTGCCAGCAGCGCCTATAGCGGGGACACAGATACGCAGTATTTT	CASSAYSGDTDTQYF
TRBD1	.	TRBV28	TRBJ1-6	TGTGCCAGCAGTTTCGCGGGGACAGGGTTATCACCCCTCCACTTT	CASSFAGTGLSPLHF
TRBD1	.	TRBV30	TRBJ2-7	TGTGCCTGGAACTGGGACAGGGGGTACGAGCAGTACTTC	CAWNWDRGYEQYF
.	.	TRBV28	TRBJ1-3	TGTGCCAGCACTCCGGGACATAGAGCTTCTGGAAACACCATATATTTT	CASTPGHRASGNTIYF
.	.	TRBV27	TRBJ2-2	TGTGCCAGCAGAATTGGTGGGAGTGCCGGGGAGCTGTTTTTT	CASRIGGSAGELFF
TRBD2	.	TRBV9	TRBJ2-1	TGTGCCAGCAGCGTAGGGAGCGGGAGTTCCGATGAGCAGTTCTTC	CASSVGSGSSDEQFF
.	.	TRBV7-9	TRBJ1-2	TGTGCCAGCAGCTTCGAGAACTATGGCTACACCTTC	CASSFENYGYTF
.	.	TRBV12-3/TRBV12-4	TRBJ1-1	TGTGCCAGCAAAGGGGGATGGAACACTGAAGCTTTCTTT	CASKGGWNTEAFF
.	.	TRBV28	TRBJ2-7	TGTGCCAGCAGTCAATCCGGACTTATCGATTTATACGAGCAGTACTTC	CASSQSGLIDLYEQYF
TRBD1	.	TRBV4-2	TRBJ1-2	TGTGCCAGCAGCCAAGAACGCTCCGGGACAGCGTATGGCTACACCTTC	CASSQERSGTAYGYTF
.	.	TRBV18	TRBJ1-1	TGTGCCAGCTCACCATCCTCGGGGGTAGGGACTGAAGCTTTCTTT	CASSPSSGVGTEAFF
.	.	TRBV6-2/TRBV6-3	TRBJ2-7	TGTGCCAGCAGTGCTAGCTTCGAGCAGTACTTC	CASSASFEQYF
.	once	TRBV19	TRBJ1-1	TGTGCCAGTAGTATAGGAGGCAGCTACACTGAAGCTTTCTTT	CASSIGGSYTEAFF
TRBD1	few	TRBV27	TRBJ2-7	TGTGCCAGCAGTTCGTACCGGGACAGGGTACACGAGCAGTACTTC	CASSSYRDRVHEQYF
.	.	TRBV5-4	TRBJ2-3	TGTGCCAGCAGCTTGGCGCTCGCAGGGGCCACAGATACGCAGTATTTT	CASSLALAGATDTQYF
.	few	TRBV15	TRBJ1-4	TGTGCCACCAGAGAGTCGGGGGATGCTTATGAAAAACTGTTTTTT	CATRESGDAYEKLFF